Listed here is a single TCR beta chain. In this sample, this clone turned up a few times. There is no known antigen for this receptor. No clone much larger than this one lies a single base away; base qualities are absent. Within the sample, other DNA sequences also encode this same CDR3. The source of the sample is a study of blood T cell repertoires in COVID-19 (dated by TCRdb to the early 2020s). About the investigation overall: Samples covering the acute and convalescent phases of COVID-19 were provided by collaborators in the United States, Italy and Spain. The prospective study material was composed of cDNA or gDNA derived from T cells, B-cell-depleted T cells, or PBMCs. Deeply sampled blood TCRbeta repertoires from subjects exposed to, actively infected with, or recovered from COVID-19 were included in the dataset. The repertoires were released in a freely available public database intended as a resource for research on the immune response to SARS-CoV-2. The samples were drawn from two sources: the first 160 participants of the ongoing ImmuneRACE study, and 950 to 1,500 subjects contributed by 6 global collaborators. A de-identified subject ID, COVID-19 status, age in years and sex were almost always included in the sample metadata. Where HLA class I and class II types were available, the types were taken from metadata supplied by the sample provider, not from assay-based typing. The research as a whole found: The amount of clinical and demographic metadata varied by source and participant and was provided uncurated.

Each collaborating institution followed its own protocols to collect whole blood in K2EDTA tubes. For TCRbeta analysis, collaborator samples were shipped as frozen whole blood, as isolated PBMCs, or as DNA extracted from either sample type. The immunoSEQ Assay, a bias-controlled multiplex PCR, was used to amplify TCRbeta CDR3 regions from genomic DNA. The published analysis was carried out like this. The number of nucleated cells in each sample was estimated from the amplification of reference gene primers within the assay. Sequence reads were collapsed and filtered to measure the absolute abundance of every unique TCRbeta CDR3 rearrangement. For each sample, productive Simpson clonality was calculated by taking the square root of Simpson's diversity index across productive rearrangements. TCRdb took over this immuneACCESS table, retaining in-frame rearrangements with V and J assigned. Such tables are incomplete; in checked studies, under half of the missing clones stem from an unresolved V gene, and the remainder is unexplained. That table supplies the V and J calls and clone size; D and trimming were determined from the DNA. Across this sample there are more than 200,000 clones, with approximately 82% seen only once. More than 4.5% of the sample is held by the ten biggest clonotypes.

The clonotype comes from a woman of 80 years or more with active or convalescent COVID-19. Sequencing input: peripheral blood.

The sequenced DNA: TGCAGTGCTAGTATCGGTAGCGGTTACAATGAGCAGTTCTTC. Translated, this gives CSASIGSGYNEQFF. The chain is assembled from TRBV20-1 and TRBJ2-1; the D gene is perhaps TRBD2, from 6 matching bases. V is reduced by 3 bases and J by 4 bases, leaving a spacing of 13 bases between them. CDR1 and CDR2 were assigned from the germline V gene (reference sequence) as DFQATT and SNEGSKA. Counted from cysteine to phenylalanine, this CDR3 has 14 amino acids. Just the 42-base CDR3 DNA is kept, in frame starting at base 1.